Listed below are T cell receptor beta chains from one sample, sequenced in a study of OX40 agonist ivuxolimab in advanced cancers. Libraries were prepared by immunoSEQ multiplex PCR; TCRdb keeps only in-frame clonotypes and omits some of them. This table has tens of thousands of clones, 80% to 85% appearing once. This specimen consisted of CD4+ or CD8+ T cells sorted from blood, obtained in a trial of the OX40 agonist ivuxolimab. The receptor set was obtained from an adult with an advanced solid tumor such as melanoma, head and neck, liver or kidney cancer. Each CDR3 is given with its conserved first and last residue. The order of the fields is J gene, clone size, V gene, D gene, CDR3 DNA, CDR3 protein. A D gene is named only where the DNA matches it firmly. Not all rows give a size; the values are once, few, many and, for expanded clones, a class.

J gene: TRBJ2-4; clone size: -; V gene: TRBV19; D gene: -; CDR3 DNA: TGTGCCAGTAGTACCGCGATCGACCTCTTTCTAGCCAAAAACATTCAGTACTTC; CDR3 protein: CASSTAIDLFLAKNIQYF
J gene: TRBJ2-7; clone size: -; V gene: TRBV5-5; D gene: TRBD1; CDR3 DNA: TGTGCCAGCAGCTCAGGGGGTCCCCTCTCCTACGAGCAGTACTTC; CDR3 protein: CASSSGGPLSYEQYF
J gene: TRBJ2-1; clone size: -; V gene: TRBV5-1; D gene: TRBD1; CDR3 DNA: TGCGCCAGCAGCGCCGGACAGGGGATCGACAATGAGCAGTTCTTC; CDR3 protein: CASSAGQGIDNEQFF
J gene: TRBJ2-1; clone size: -; V gene: TRBV7-9; D gene: TRBD1; CDR3 DNA: TGTGCCAGCAGCTTAGAGGCAGGGGGCAATGAGCAGTTCTTC; CDR3 protein: CASSLEAGGNEQFF
J gene: TRBJ2-3; clone size: -; V gene: TRBV7-9; D gene: TRBD1; CDR3 DNA: TGTGCCAGCAGCCCACAGCGGCCCGGGACAGGGGCCAGCACAGATACGCAGTATTTT; CDR3 protein: CASSPQRPGTGASTDTQYF
J gene: TRBJ2-1; clone size: once; V gene: TRBV4-1; D gene: TRBD2; CDR3 DNA: TGCGCCAGCAGCCCGATTTGGGGGGGTAGCTCCTACAATGAGCAGTTCTTC; CDR3 protein: CASSPIWGGSSYNEQFF
J gene: TRBJ2-1; clone size: -; V gene: TRBV7-3; D gene: TRBD1; CDR3 DNA: TGTGCCAGCAGCTCTACAGGGGCGGACGGGCAGTTCTTC; CDR3 protein: CASSSTGADGQFF
J gene: TRBJ2-7; clone size: -; V gene: TRBV5-1; D gene: -; CDR3 DNA: TGCGCCAGCAGCTTAGTGGTAGCAGCTGGAGACGAGCAGTACTTC; CDR3 protein: CASSLVVAAGDEQYF
J gene: TRBJ2-2; clone size: -; V gene: TRBV4-2; D gene: TRBD2; CDR3 DNA: TGTGCCAGCAGTAGCGGGAGCAAGAACACCGGGGAGCTGTTTTTT; CDR3 protein: CASSSGSKNTGELFF
J gene: TRBJ2-2; clone size: -; V gene: TRBV5-1; D gene: -; CDR3 DNA: TGCGCCAGCAGTAGTACGTCGAACACCGGGGAGCTGTTTTTT; CDR3 protein: CASSSTSNTGELFF
J gene: TRBJ1-4; clone size: -; V gene: TRBV5-1; D gene: -; CDR3 DNA: TGCGCCAGCAGCCTCCAGGGGCAGACGAATGAAAAACTGTTTTTT; CDR3 protein: CASSLQGQTNEKLFF
J gene: TRBJ2-5; clone size: -; V gene: TRBV6-4; D gene: TRBD1; CDR3 DNA: TGTGCCAGCAGTGAGAATCAGGGGGCTGGGGAGACCCAGTACTTC; CDR3 protein: CASSENQGAGETQYF
J gene: TRBJ2-7; clone size: -; V gene: TRBV6-1; D gene: TRBD1; CDR3 DNA: TGTGCCAGCAGTGAAGATGGGACAGGGGCCGACGAGCAGTACTTC; CDR3 protein: CASSEDGTGADEQYF
J gene: TRBJ2-5; clone size: -; V gene: TRBV5-4; D gene: TRBD2; CDR3 DNA: TGTGCCAGCAGTAAACGACTAGCGGGGGAGTACCAAGAGACCCAGTACTTC; CDR3 protein: CASSKRLAGEYQETQYF
J gene: TRBJ2-3; clone size: -; V gene: TRBV5-8; D gene: -; CDR3 DNA: TGTGCCAGCAACCCAAAGGTGGAGGGGGGTACAGATACGCAGTATTTT; CDR3 protein: CASNPKVEGGTDTQYF
J gene: TRBJ2-1; clone size: few; V gene: TRBV4-1; D gene: -; CDR3 DNA: TGCGCCAGCAGCCAAGAAAGGGAGAGTGTTGAGGAGTTCTTC; CDR3 protein: CASSQERESVEEFF
J gene: TRBJ1-5; clone size: -; V gene: TRBV19; D gene: TRBD1; CDR3 DNA: TGTGCCAGCGCGGGACAGCAATATCAGCCCCAGCATTTT; CDR3 protein: CASAGQQYQPQHF
J gene: TRBJ2-7; clone size: -; V gene: TRBV5-6; D gene: -; CDR3 DNA: TGTGCCAGCAGCCGAGTGCAGGGGGGATACGAGCAGTACTTC; CDR3 protein: CASSRVQGGYEQYF
J gene: TRBJ2-5; clone size: -; V gene: TRBV9; D gene: -; CDR3 DNA: TGTGCCAGCAGCGTCTCGATGGCGGAGACCCAGTACTTC; CDR3 protein: CASSVSMAETQYF
J gene: TRBJ2-3; clone size: -; V gene: TRBV7-2; D gene: TRBD2; CDR3 DNA: TGTGCCAGCAGCTTAGGTACGGGGGGGCCATCAGATACGCAGTATTTT; CDR3 protein: CASSLGTGGPSDTQYF
J gene: TRBJ2-7; clone size: once; V gene: TRBV4-1; D gene: -; CDR3 DNA: TGCGCCAGCAGCCAATCCCCCGGGGAGCAGTACTTC; CDR3 protein: CASSQSPGEQYF
J gene: TRBJ2-5; clone size: -; V gene: TRBV7-2; D gene: -; CDR3 DNA: TGTGCCAGTACACGGGATCAAGAGACCCAGTACTTC; CDR3 protein: CASTRDQETQYF
J gene: TRBJ1-1; clone size: -; V gene: TRBV5-8; D gene: TRBD1; CDR3 DNA: TGTGCCAGCAGCAACAGGGGACAGAGTTCCACTGAAGCTTTCTTT; CDR3 protein: CASSNRGQSSTEAFF
J gene: TRBJ2-3; clone size: -; V gene: TRBV7-9; D gene: -; CDR3 DNA: TGTGCCAGCAGCACAGGGTATGGCACAGATACGCAGTATTTT; CDR3 protein: CASSTGYGTDTQYF
J gene: TRBJ2-7; clone size: -; V gene: TRBV28; D gene: -; CDR3 DNA: TGTGCCAGCAGTTTAGGGAGGCGCTACGAGCAGTACTTC; CDR3 protein: CASSLGRRYEQYF
J gene: TRBJ1-4; clone size: -; V gene: TRBV27; D gene: -; CDR3 DNA: TGTGCCAGCGCAGCCCATCTCCAGGAAAAACTGTTTTTT; CDR3 protein: CASAAHLQEKLFF
J gene: TRBJ1-3; clone size: -; V gene: TRBV10-3; D gene: -; CDR3 DNA: TGTGCCATCAGTGAAGCTCGACAGGCGGTCTCTGGAAACACCATATATTTT; CDR3 protein: CAISEARQAVSGNTIYF
J gene: TRBJ2-7; clone size: -; V gene: TRBV15; D gene: TRBD1; CDR3 DNA: TGTGCCACCAGCTGGACAGGGGGAGGCGAGCAGTACTTC; CDR3 protein: CATSWTGGGEQYF
J gene: TRBJ2-2; clone size: -; V gene: TRBV5-4; D gene: TRBD1; CDR3 DNA: TGTGCCAGCAGCTCCCGGACAGGCTCGAACACCGGGGAGCTGTTTTTT; CDR3 protein: CASSSRTGSNTGELFF
J gene: TRBJ2-3; clone size: few; V gene: TRBV28; D gene: -; CDR3 DNA: TGTGCCAGCAGTACACCCAACTTAGCACCAAACGGTACTAGCACAGATACGCAGTATTTT; CDR3 protein: CASSTPNLAPNGTSTDTQYF
J gene: TRBJ2-5; clone size: -; V gene: TRBV6-5; D gene: TRBD1; CDR3 DNA: TGTGCCAGCAGTCCCGGGACAGTCCAAGGGACCCAGTACTTC; CDR3 protein: CASSPGTVQGTQYF
J gene: TRBJ1-3; clone size: -; V gene: TRBV5-1; D gene: -; CDR3 DNA: TGCGCCAGCAGCTTGGGTTGGTCCACCTCTGGAAACACCATATATTTT; CDR3 protein: CASSLGWSTSGNTIYF